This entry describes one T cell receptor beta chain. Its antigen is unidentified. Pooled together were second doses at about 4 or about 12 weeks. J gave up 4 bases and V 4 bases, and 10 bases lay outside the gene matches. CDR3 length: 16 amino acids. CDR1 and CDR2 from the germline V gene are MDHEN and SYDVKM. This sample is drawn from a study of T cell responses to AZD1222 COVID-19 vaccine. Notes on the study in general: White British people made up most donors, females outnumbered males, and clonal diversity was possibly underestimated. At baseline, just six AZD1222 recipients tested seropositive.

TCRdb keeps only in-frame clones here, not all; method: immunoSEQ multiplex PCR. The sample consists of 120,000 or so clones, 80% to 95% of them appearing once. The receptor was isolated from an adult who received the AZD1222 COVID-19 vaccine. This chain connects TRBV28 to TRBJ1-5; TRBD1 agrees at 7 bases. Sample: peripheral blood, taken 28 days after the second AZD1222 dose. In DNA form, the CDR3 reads TGTGCCAGCAGTTCTGGGTCTCAGGGGGGAAATCAGCCCCAGCATTTT. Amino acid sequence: CASSSGSQGGNQPQHF. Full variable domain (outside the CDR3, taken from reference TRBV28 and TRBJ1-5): DVKVTQSSRYLVKRTGEKVFLECVQDMDHENMFWYRQDPGLGLRLIYFSYDVKMKEKGDIPEGYSVSREKKERFSLILESASTNQTSMYLCASSSGSQGGNQPQHFGDGTRLSIL.